A selection of T cell receptor beta chains follows, all from one sample in a study of blood T cell repertoires in COVID-19. Produced via immunoSEQ multiplex PCR; TCRdb's table is partial and in-frame only. The sample has about 200,000 clones, about 91% seen once. The specimen sequenced was peripheral blood. The receptors stem from a man aged 30-40 years with acute or convalescent COVID-19. CDR3s include the opening cysteine and the closing phenylalanine or tryptophan. Fields, in order: clone size, V gene, D gene, J gene, CDR3 protein, CDR3 DNA. The D gene is left open where the match is weak. A row's size may be missing; if present it is once, few, many or a size class.

abundance: -
v_gene: TRBV5-1
d_gene: -
j_gene: TRBJ2-7
CDR3aa: CASSLDNSYEQYF
CDR3nt: TGCGCCAGCAGCTTGGACAACTCCTACGAGCAGTACTTC

abundance: -
v_gene: TRBV19
d_gene: TRBD1
j_gene: TRBJ1-5
CDR3aa: CASSIRMGQGIVSQPQHF
CDR3nt: TGTGCCAGTAGTATAAGGATGGGACAGGGGATTGTAAGTCAGCCCCAGCATTTT

abundance: -
v_gene: TRBV4-1
d_gene: TRBD2
j_gene: TRBJ2-7
CDR3aa: CASSRLAGQKDEQYF
CDR3nt: TGCGCCAGCAGCCGGCTAGCGGGACAGAAGGACGAGCAGTACTTC

abundance: -
v_gene: TRBV27
d_gene: -
j_gene: TRBJ1-6
CDR3aa: CASRTAGALHF
CDR3nt: TGTGCCAGTAGGACAGCCGGGGCCCTCCACTTT

abundance: -
v_gene: TRBV21-1
d_gene: -
j_gene: TRBJ2-2
CDR3aa: CASSKGGQRANTGELFF
CDR3nt: TGTGCCAGCAGCAAAGGGGGACAGAGAGCGAACACCGGGGAGCTGTTTTTT

abundance: -
v_gene: TRBV5-8
d_gene: -
j_gene: TRBJ1-3
CDR3aa: CASSFSGNTIYF
CDR3nt: TGTGCCAGCAGCTTCAGTGGAAACACCATATATTTT

abundance: -
v_gene: TRBV30
d_gene: TRBD1
j_gene: TRBJ1-2
CDR3aa: CAFYTGGGGYTF
CDR3nt: TGTGCCTTTTACACAGGGGGCGGTGGCTACACCTTC

abundance: -
v_gene: TRBV6-6
d_gene: TRBD1
j_gene: TRBJ2-3
CDR3aa: CASLSDRGSNTQYF
CDR3nt: TGTGCCAGCCTTTCGGACAGGGGGTCGAATACGCAGTATTTT

abundance: -
v_gene: TRBV6-5
d_gene: TRBD1
j_gene: TRBJ1-6
CDR3aa: CASSYETGGNSPLHF
CDR3nt: TGTGCCAGCAGCTACGAAACAGGGGGCAATTCACCCCTCCACTTT

abundance: -
v_gene: TRBV30
d_gene: -
j_gene: TRBJ1-2
CDR3aa: CAWRGGIQQSPNYGYTF
CDR3nt: TGTGCCTGGAGGGGAGGAATCCAACAGTCCCCAAACTATGGCTACACCTTC

abundance: -
v_gene: TRBV19
d_gene: TRBD1
j_gene: TRBJ1-6
CDR3aa: CASSLYPGQSSYNSPLHF
CDR3nt: TGTGCCAGTAGCTTATATCCGGGACAGAGCTCCTATAATTCACCCCTCCACTTT

abundance: -
v_gene: TRBV19
d_gene: -
j_gene: TRBJ1-5
CDR3aa: CASSMVGAGNQPQHF
CDR3nt: TGTGCCAGTAGTATGGTTGGGGCTGGCAATCAGCCCCAGCATTTT

abundance: -
v_gene: TRBV3-1/TRBV3-2
d_gene: -
j_gene: TRBJ2-2
CDR3aa: CASRRMAGELFF
CDR3nt: TGTGCCAGCAGGAGGATGGCCGGGGAGCTGTTTTTT

abundance: -
v_gene: TRBV30
d_gene: TRBD2
j_gene: TRBJ2-1
CDR3aa: CAWVSGSYNEQFF
CDR3nt: TGTGCCTGGGTGAGCGGGAGCTACAATGAGCAGTTCTTC

abundance: -
v_gene: TRBV5-1
d_gene: -
j_gene: TRBJ1-5
CDR3aa: CASSLGGLYQPQHF
CDR3nt: TGCGCCAGCAGCTTGGGTGGGCTCTATCAGCCCCAGCATTTT

abundance: -
v_gene: TRBV5-4
d_gene: TRBD1
j_gene: TRBJ1-1
CDR3aa: CASSKGQGGIGPEAFF
CDR3nt: TGTGCCAGCAGTAAAGGACAGGGGGGGATCGGACCTGAAGCTTTCTTT

abundance: once
v_gene: TRBV6-1
d_gene: TRBD1
j_gene: TRBJ2-1
CDR3aa: CASSGPRDRGLGYNEQFF
CDR3nt: TGTGCCAGCAGTGGCCCCCGAGACAGGGGCCTTGGGTACAATGAGCAGTTCTTC

abundance: -
v_gene: TRBV3-1/TRBV3-2
d_gene: -
j_gene: TRBJ2-5
CDR3aa: CASSLRGVGETQYF
CDR3nt: TGTGCCAGCAGCCTACGCGGGGTCGGCGAGACCCAGTACTTC

abundance: once
v_gene: TRBV30
d_gene: -
j_gene: TRBJ2-7
CDR3aa: CAWSQDSPGEQYF
CDR3nt: TGTGCCTGGAGTCAGGACAGTCCGGGCGAGCAGTACTTC

abundance: -
v_gene: TRBV12-3/TRBV12-4
d_gene: -
j_gene: TRBJ2-3
CDR3aa: CASSLVRAGRVAF
CDR3nt: TGTGCCAGCAGTTTAGTTCGGGCAGGGCGAGTGGCGTTT

abundance: -
v_gene: TRBV5-1
d_gene: TRBD1
j_gene: TRBJ1-1
CDR3aa: CASSPMTGRFSTEAFF
CDR3nt: TGCGCCAGCAGCCCGATGACAGGGCGGTTTAGTACTGAAGCTTTCTTT